A selection of T cell receptor beta chains follows, all from one sample in a study of CD8+CD57+ T cells in acquired aplastic anemia. Via MiXCR, TCRdb re-called the reads, giving one row per CDR3 protein. The sample consists of some 140,000 distinct CDR3 sequences, 52% of them appearing once. Sequences were obtained from sorted CD4+, CD8+, or CD8+CD57+ T cells (not recorded which) from PBMCs. The receptors originated from a human donor with aplastic anemia. The CDR3 runs from the conserved cysteine through the conserved F or W. D genes are given only for firm matches. Some rows mark clone size as missing; the rest say once, few, many or name a class of expanded clone.

TGTGCCAGCAGCGTCAAGGGGCAGCAAGAGACCCAGTACTTC | CASSVKGQQETQYF | TRBV2 | NA | NA | TRBJ2-5
TGCGCCAGCAGTGGAGGGACACACGAGGGCGGGGAGCTGTTTTTT | CASSGGTHEGGELFF | TRBV10-1 | NA | once | TRBJ2-2
TGCGCCAGCAGCTTGGCTCCAGGGTATTCCTACAATGAGCAGTTCTTC | CASSLAPGYSYNEQFF | TRBV5-1 | NA | many | TRBJ2-1
TGCGCCAGCAGTGAGTGGTGGAATCAGCCCCAGCATTTT | CASSEWWNQPQHF | TRBV10-2 | NA | many | TRBJ1-5
TGTGCCAGCAGCTTAGATAGCAATTCACCCCTCCACTTT | CASSLDSNSPLHF | TRBV7-9 | NA | NA | TRBJ1-6
TGTGCCAGCAGTGAAAAGGAGGCAGGCCTACTTTCTAATGAGCAGTTCTTC | CASSEKEAGLLSNEQFF | TRBV6-1 | NA | few | TRBJ2-1
TGTGCCAGCAGTGAACAGGACATGCCTCCCTACGAGCAGTACTTC | CASSEQDMPPYEQYF | TRBV2 | NA | many | TRBJ2-7
TGTGCCAGCAGTTCGACTAGCGGACGCACAGATACGCAGTATTTT | CASSSTSGRTDTQYF | TRBV7-6 | TRBD2 | once | TRBJ2-3
TGTGCCAGCAGTGTGACCGGGGGGCCAGAGACCCAGTACTTC | CASSVTGGPETQYF | TRBV6-1 | NA | many | TRBJ2-5
TGTGCCAGCAGCCAAGGTGCAGGGCCAGATACGCAGTATTTT | CASSQGAGPDTQYF | TRBV14 | NA | many | TRBJ2-3
TGTGCCAGCAGCATACCCGACAGGGAACGCTCCTACGAGCAGTACTTC | CASSIPDRERSYEQYF | TRBV11-1 | TRBD1 | many | TRBJ2-7
TGTGCCAGCAGCTTAGCTGGGGGAGATACGCAGTATTTT | CASSLAGGDTQYF | TRBV7-9 | NA | many | TRBJ2-3
TGTGCCAGCAGCTTAGCCCGGGCTCAAGAGACCCAGTACTTC | CASSLARAQETQYF | TRBV7-2 | NA | few | TRBJ2-5
TGTGCCAGCAGCGTAGGTCCCACTCAAGAGACCCAGTACTTC | CASSVGPTQETQYF | TRBV9 | NA | NA | TRBJ2-5
TGTGCCAGCAGCTTAATGGCGGGGGTGTACACAGATACGCAGTATTTT | CASSLMAGVYTDTQYF | TRBV5-6 | TRBD2 | many | TRBJ2-3
TGTGCCAGCAGCCCAAAAAGGGCGGGGGACTACGAGCAGTACTTC | CASSPKRAGDYEQYF | TRBV11-1 | TRBD2 | NA | TRBJ2-7
TGTGCCAGCAGTCCAAGGACAGAGTTAAGCTCTGGAAACACCATATATTTT | CASSPRTELSSGNTIYF | TRBV27 | NA | NA | TRBJ1-3
TGTGCCAGTAGTATAGAGAACACTGAAGCTTTCTTT | CASSIENTEAFF | TRBV19 | NA | NA | TRBJ1-1
TGCAGTGCTGAAGGGACAGGGGTTCCTGGAAACACCATATATTTT | CSAEGTGVPGNTIYF | TRBV20-1 | TRBD1 | NA | TRBJ1-3
TGTGCCAGTGAACGTGCACGGGACAGCAATCAGCCCCAGCATTTT | CASERARDSNQPQHF | TRBV19 | NA | NA | TRBJ1-5
TGCAGTGCTAGAGTGTACGGCAGTTCCTACGAGCAGTACTTC | CSARVYGSSYEQYF | TRBV20-1 | NA | NA | TRBJ2-7
TGTGCCAGCAGTTCCACAAGCCCCTATGTTAGCTACACCTTC | CASSSTSPYVSYTF | TRBV12-3/TRBV12-4 | NA | many | TRBJ1-2
TGTGCCAGCACCAAGGACAGGGGCGAGAATCAGCCCCAGCATTTT | CASTKDRGENQPQHF | TRBV2 | TRBD1 | NA | TRBJ1-5